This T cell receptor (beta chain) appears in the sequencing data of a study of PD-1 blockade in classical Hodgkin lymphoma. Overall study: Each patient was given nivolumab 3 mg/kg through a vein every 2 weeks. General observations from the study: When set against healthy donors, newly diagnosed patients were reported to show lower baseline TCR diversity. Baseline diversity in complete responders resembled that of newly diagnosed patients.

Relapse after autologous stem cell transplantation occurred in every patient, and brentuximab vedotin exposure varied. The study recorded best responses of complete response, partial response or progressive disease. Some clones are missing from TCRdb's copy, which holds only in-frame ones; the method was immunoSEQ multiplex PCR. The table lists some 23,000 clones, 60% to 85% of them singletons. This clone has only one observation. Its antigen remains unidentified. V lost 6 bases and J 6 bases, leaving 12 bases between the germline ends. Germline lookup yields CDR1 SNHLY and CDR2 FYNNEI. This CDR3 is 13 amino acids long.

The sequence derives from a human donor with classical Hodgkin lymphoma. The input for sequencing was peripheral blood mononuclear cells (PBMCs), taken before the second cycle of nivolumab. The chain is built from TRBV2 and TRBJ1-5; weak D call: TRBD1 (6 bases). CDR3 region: CASRYREAQPQHF. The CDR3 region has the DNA TGTGCCAGCAGATACAGGGAGGCTCAGCCCCAGCATTTT.